The 17 T cell receptor beta chains in this list originate from one sample, sequenced in a study of tumor and adjacent non-tumor tissue in lung cancer. The template was RNA from unsorted bulk tissue. Distant lung tissue was collected more than 3 cm away from the tumor edge. Three rounds of nested PCR, following a modified ARM-PCR protocol, produced the TCRbeta library. TCRdb reprocessed the multiplex PCR reads with MiXCR, giving one entry per CDR3 protein. The sample includes approximately 47,000 distinct CDR3 sequences, about 68% of them seen just once. Sequencing used distant non-tumor lung tissue. The receptors come from a woman in her seventies with non-small cell lung cancer.

The chain uses TRBV5-5 and TRBJ1-2, with TRBD1 as a possible D gene (5 bases). V lost 3 bases, J lost 4 bases, and 16 bases lay in between. The CDR3 loop spans 15 amino acids. The germline V gene encodes CDR1 SGHKS and CDR2 YYEKEE (reference sequence). This chain's CDR3 is CASSSAGTKLYGYTF. CDR3 nucleotides: TGTGCCAGCAGCTCTGCCGGGACCAAGCTCTATGGCTACACCTTC. The variable domain in full, with the rest retrieved from reference TRBV5-5 and TRBJ1-2, is DAGVTQSPTHLIKTRGQQVTLRCSPISGHKSVSWYQQVLGQGPQFIFQYYEKEERGRGNFPDRFSARQFPNYSSELNVNALLLGDSALYLCASSSAGTKLYGYTFGSGTRLTVV.

As regards this clonotype: A much larger clone lies a single base off, so this may be a read error. The V call is TRBV7-9, the J call TRBJ2-5; no reliable D call. Per the germline V gene, CDR1 is SEHNR and CDR2 is FQNEAQ (reference sequence). The CDR3 covers 15 residues. As DNA, the CDR3 is TGTGCCAGCAGCAAGCTCAAAGATCCTAAAGAGACCCGGTACTTC. Its translation is CASSKLKDPKETRYF.

On this clonotype itself: This may come from a read error, since a much larger clone is one base off. The chain carries TRBV20-1 and TRBJ1-6; 7 bases fit TRBD1. CDR3 size: 16 residues. In germline, CDR1 is DFQATT, CDR2 SNEGSKA (reference sequence). The CDR3 loop reads CTAREETRGWNSPLHF. The CDR3 DNA reads TGCACTGCTAGAGAGGAAACCAGGGGGTGGAATTCACCCCTCCACTTT.

A remark on this clonotype: The germline gene is not matched at one end of the junction; a read error may be the cause. The CDR3 bases are TGTGCCAGTAGGTCCCTGTGGAGTGGCTCCTACGAGCAGAACTTC. It yields the protein CASRSLWSGSYEQNF. The chain links TRBV28 to TRBJ2-7; D is unclear. This CDR3 is 15 amino acids long. CDR1 is MDHEN, CDR2 SYDVKM, per germline.

Turning to this clonotype: One end of the junction varies from germline; a read error may be responsible. The chain has TRBV6-5 and TRBJ2-7; 9 positions match TRBD2. Germline V gene sequence: CDR1 MNHEY, CDR2 SVGAGI. The CDR3 has 16 residues. CDR3 bases: TGTGCCAACAGTTACTCTTCTAGCGGGATTTCCTATGAGCAGTACTTC. Translation: CANSYSSSGISYEQYF.

This clonotype was seen only once. A read error is possible here, since a much larger clone lies one base away. V and J are TRBV20-1 and TRBJ2-1, with TRBD2 as a possible D gene (5 bases). Germline loops: CDR1 DFQATT, CDR2 SNEGSKA (reference sequence). V was trimmed by 6 bases and J by 0 bases, leaving 24 bases between them. The CDR3 runs 18 residues. CDR3 nucleotides: TGCAGTGCCAGGCCACCGTTGGGAGAGCAGAGCTCCTACAATGAGCAGTTCTTC. It is translated as CSARPPLGEQSSYNEQFF.

Remarks on this clonotype: The germline gene is not matched at one end of the junction; a read error may be the cause. This sequence joins TRBV10-3 and TRBJ1-2, with D unresolved. CDR1 and CDR2 from the germline V gene are ENHRY and SYGVKD. This CDR3 region has 17 residues. This CDR3 reads CAISESNLPDLSYGYIF. The CDR3, as DNA: TGCGCCATCAGTGAGTCGAATCTCCCGGATCTGAGCTATGGCTACATCTTC.

Concerning this clonotype: A much larger clone lies one base from this, so it may be a read error. The V call is TRBV28, the J call TRBJ2-5, with TRBD2 identical over 7 bases. V shed 5 bases and J 5 bases; nucleotides not matched to a gene: 17. Germline CDR1 MDHEN, CDR2 SYDVKM. The CDR3 consists of 17 residues. CDR3 bases: TGTGCCAGCAGTACCACCTCGGGGAGGGGCAATGTTGAGACCCAGTACTTC. The encoded protein is CASSTTSGRGNVETQYF.

This clonotype appeared many times. V usage is TRBV7-9 and J usage is TRBJ2-3; D call uncertain. The CDR3 length is 12 residues. Trimming cost V 6 bases and J 4 bases, with 8 bases left between them. The germline CDR1 and CDR2 sequences are SEHNR and FQNEAQ (reference sequence). The CDR3 sequence: CASRGIADTQYF. Here the CDR3 DNA reads TGTGCCAGCAGGGGGATTGCAGATACGCAGTATTTT.

As for this clonotype: Germline is not matched at one junction end, which may reflect a read error. The CDR3 protein is CANSLDREADTQCF. The CDR3 bases are TGTGCCAACAGCTTGGACAGGGAGGCAGATACGCAGTGCTTT. The genes are TRBV11-1 and TRBJ2-3; TRBD1 aligns across 8 bases. The CDR3 is 14 amino acids. In germline, CDR1 is SGHAT, CDR2 FQDESV (reference sequence).

This rearrangement joins TRBV20-1 to TRBJ2-3; tentatively, D is TRBD2 (5 bases). Germline V CDR1 and CDR2: DFQATT, SNEGSKA (reference sequence). The CDR3 contains 12 residues. CDR3 region: CTMRASEDTQYF. The DNA of the CDR3 is TGCACCATGCGGGCTTCAGAGGATACGCAGTATTTT.

This clonotype occurred a few times. The chain has TRBV28 and TRBJ2-6; D remains unclear. The germline V and J ends were trimmed by 4 bases and 0 bases, with 13 bases remaining between them. This CDR3 has 17 amino acids. The V gene's germline CDR1 is MDHEN and CDR2 SYDVKM. The DNA for the CDR3 is TGTGCCAGCAGTTCTATTGGAGAGCACTCTGGGGCCAACGTCCTGACTTTC. It encodes CASSSIGEHSGANVLTF. Combining the CDR3 with reference TRBV28 and TRBJ2-6 gives the whole variable domain DVKVTQSSRYLVKRTGEKVFLECVQDMDHENMFWYRQDPGLGLRLIYFSYDVKMKEKGDIPEGYSVSREKKERFSLILESASTNQTSMYLCASSSIGEHSGANVLTFGAGSRLTVL.

The V and J genes are TRBV2 and TRBJ1-1; a possible D gene is TRBD1 (5 bases). The germline V and J ends were trimmed by 7 bases and 11 bases, with 17 bases remaining between them. This CDR3 is 12 amino acids long. CDR1 is SNHLY and CDR2 is FYNNEI in the germline V gene. Here the CDR3 reads CASNPRGDEAFF. The CDR3 DNA follows: TGTGCCAGCAACCCACGGGGGGACGAGGCTTTCTTT.

Comment on this clonotype: At one boundary the junction diverges from the germline segment, which might be a read error. The chain combines TRBV5-4 with TRBJ1-4; D might be TRBD1 (5 bases). This CDR3 comprises 15 residues. Germline CDR1 and CDR2: SGHNT and YYREEE (reference sequence). As DNA, the CDR3 is TGTGCCAGCAGCCCTCAAGGGGCAGTCGTTGAAAAACTATTTTTT. Encoded protein: CASSPQGAVVEKLFF.

This clonotype was detected only a few times. As DNA, the CDR3 is TGCAGTGCCGTCGCGTTAGCGGGAGGGCCCAATCATGAGCAGTTCTTC. Translated, it gives CSAVALAGGPNHEQFF. V gene TRBV20-1 combines with J gene TRBJ2-1; 11 bases are a match to TRBD2. With 6 bases clipped from V and 8 bases from J, the junction kept 15 bases outside the gene matches. Germline V gene sequence: CDR1 DFQATT, CDR2 SNEGSKA (reference sequence). This CDR3 spans 16 amino acids.

The chain is built from TRBV10-1 and TRBJ2-7; D is tentatively TRBD1 or TRBD2 (5 bases each). This CDR3 spans 14 amino acids. Per germline, CDR1 WNHNN and CDR2 SYGVQD (reference sequence). V lost 9 bases and J 0 bases, leaving 15 bases between the germline ends. The CDR3 spells CARSWDQSSYEQYF. In DNA form, the CDR3 reads TGCGCCAGGAGCTGGGACCAGAGCTCCTACGAGCAGTACTTC.

With regard to this clonotype: A read error is possible here, since a much larger clone lies one base away. The chain uses TRBV21-1 and TRBJ2-7. TRBV21-1 is tagged as a pseudogene. The CDR3 is 16 amino acids. The CDR3 nucleotides are TGTGCCAGCAGCATAGCGCTTTCGAGTTTACCCTACGAGCAGTACTTC. Its translation: CASSIALSSLPYEQYF.